This T cell receptor beta chain was obtained from a study of control samples from healthy donors and cancer patients. Using immunoSEQ multiplex PCR, the repertoire was profiled, and TCRdb retains in-frame clones only, with some absent. The sample carries about 160,000 clones, around 96% recorded once. The germline V gene encodes CDR1 MDHEN and CDR2 SYDVKM. The CDR3 is made up of 15 amino acids. V dropped 5 bases and J dropped 2; count of bases not matched to a gene: 3. The chain is built from TRBV28 and TRBJ2-6; TRBD1 matches at 7 bases. The sample was blood. This receptor was obtained from a woman younger than 45 in good health. CDR3 sequence: CASSRQGPGANVLTF. The CDR3 DNA follows: TGTGCCAGCAGTAGACAGGGCCCTGGGGCCAACGTCCTGACTTTC.